The clone carrying this T cell receptor (beta chain) was detected only a few times. Sequencing was performed with immunoSEQ multiplex PCR; in TCRdb, only in-frame clones are kept and a portion is missing. The sample holds fewer than 350,000 clones, 70% to 90% seen once. This sample was included in a study of blood T cell repertoires in COVID-19. Germline V gene data show CDR1 as DFQATT and CDR2 as SNEGSKA (reference sequence). This CDR3 contains 14 residues. The V gene end was trimmed by 3 bases and the J gene end by 13 bases; junction bases not matched to a gene: 13. The specimen sequenced was PBMCs or T cells enriched from blood (not recorded which). This clonotype was obtained from a woman aged 25 to 39 who had recovered from COVID-19. This rearrangement joins TRBV20-1 to TRBJ2-1; 9 bases are a match to TRBD1. The CDR3 nucleotides are TGCAGTGCTAGTAGGGAGGGACAGGGATTCCGTCAGTTCTTC. Translating it yields CSASREGQGFRQFF.